This T cell receptor (beta chain) was documented in a study of blood T cell repertoires in COVID-19. The table came from immunoSEQ multiplex PCR; TCRdb's copy has only in-frame clones and leaves some out. Of about 26,000 clones detected, approximately 86% appear once; the ten largest clones hold around 32%. The CDR3 covers 18 residues. Per germline, CDR1 LNHDA and CDR2 SQIVND (reference sequence). Trimming took 0 bases from V and 5 from J, leaving 23 bases between them. What was sequenced was peripheral blood. This TCR was recovered from a human donor in a cohort sampled during active COVID-19. This chain connects TRBV19 to TRBJ2-7, with a possible D match to TRBD2 (6 bases). The CDR3 nucleotides are TGTGCCAGTAGTATAGATTTACGGACCCGGCAGGGAGGTAACGAGCAGTACTTC. It encodes CASSIDLRTRQGGNEQYF.